This entry describes one T cell receptor beta chain. This entry belongs to a study of blood T cell repertoires in COVID-19. Turning to the study itself: The samples span acute and convalescent COVID-19 from the United States, Italy and Spain. T cells, B-cell-depleted T cells, or PBMCs supplied cDNA or gDNA.

The CDR3 is 13 residues long. Germline V gene sequence: CDR1 MNHEY, CDR2 SMNVEV (reference sequence). The J segment lost 10 bases and the V segment lost 4 bases, leaving 8 bases of the junction unmatched. Original handling: Amplification of reference gene primers was used by the study to estimate nucleated cell counts. Some clones are missing from TCRdb's copy, which holds only in-frame ones; the method was immunoSEQ multiplex PCR. The V and J calls and the clone size are those of that table, but D and trimming were determined from the DNA. The profile shows approximately 98,000 clones, under 85% of them singletons.

The TCR originated in a woman between 65 and 79 years old with acute or convalescent COVID-19. Material for sequencing was peripheral blood. V is TRBV27 and J is TRBJ2-3; TRBD2 aligns across 7 bases. The DNA for the CDR3 is TGTGCCAGCAGTTCAGTCATTCGGGGGGCGCAGTATTTT. The encoded protein is CASSSVIRGAQYF.